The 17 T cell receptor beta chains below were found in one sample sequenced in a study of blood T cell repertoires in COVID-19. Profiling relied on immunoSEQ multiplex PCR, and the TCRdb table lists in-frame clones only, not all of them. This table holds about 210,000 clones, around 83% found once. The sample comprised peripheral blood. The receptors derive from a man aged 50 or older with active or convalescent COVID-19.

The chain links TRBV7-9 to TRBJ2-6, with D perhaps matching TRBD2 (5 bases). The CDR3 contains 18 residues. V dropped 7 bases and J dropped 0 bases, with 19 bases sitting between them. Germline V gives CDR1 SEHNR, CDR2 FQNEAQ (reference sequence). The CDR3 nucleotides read TGTGCCAGCAATAAACCCGGGGTCACGAACTCTGGGGCCAACGTCCTGACTTTC. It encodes CASNKPGVTNSGANVLTF.

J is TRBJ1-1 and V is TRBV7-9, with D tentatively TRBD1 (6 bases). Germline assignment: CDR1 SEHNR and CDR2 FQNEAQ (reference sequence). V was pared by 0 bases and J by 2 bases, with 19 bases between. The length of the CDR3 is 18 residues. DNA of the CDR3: TGTGCCAGCAGCTTAGCGGACCGATTGGACAGTTTAAACACTGAAGCTTTCTTT. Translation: CASSLADRLDSLNTEAFF.

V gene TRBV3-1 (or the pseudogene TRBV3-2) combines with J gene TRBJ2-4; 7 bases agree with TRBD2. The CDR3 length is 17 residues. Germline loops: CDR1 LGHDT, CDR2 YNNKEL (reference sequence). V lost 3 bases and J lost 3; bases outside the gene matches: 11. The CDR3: CASSQNTRGIVKNIQYF. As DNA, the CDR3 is TGTGCCAGCAGCCAGAACACGCGGGGGATAGTCAAAAACATTCAGTACTTC.

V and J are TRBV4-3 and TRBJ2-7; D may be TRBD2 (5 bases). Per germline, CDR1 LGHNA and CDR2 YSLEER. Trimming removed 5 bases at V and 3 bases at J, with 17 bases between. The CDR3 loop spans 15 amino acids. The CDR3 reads CASSVRTGVNYEQYF. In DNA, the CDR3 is TGCGCCAGCAGCGTCCGGACTGGAGTGAACTACGAGCAGTACTTC.

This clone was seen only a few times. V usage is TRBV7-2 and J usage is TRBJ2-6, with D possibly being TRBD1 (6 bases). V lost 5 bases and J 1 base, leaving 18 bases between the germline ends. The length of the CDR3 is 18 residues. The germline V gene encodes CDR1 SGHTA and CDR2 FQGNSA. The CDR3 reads CASSLRSGQESGANVLTF. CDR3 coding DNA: TGTGCCAGCAGCCTCCGGTCGGGACAAGAGTCTGGGGCCAACGTCCTGACTTTC.

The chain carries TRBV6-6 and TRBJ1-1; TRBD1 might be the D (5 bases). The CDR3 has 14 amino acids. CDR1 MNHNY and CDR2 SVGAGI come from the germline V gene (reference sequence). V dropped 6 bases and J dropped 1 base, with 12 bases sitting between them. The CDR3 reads CASRVEQGNTEAFF. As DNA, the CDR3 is TGTGCCAGCAGGGTGGAGCAGGGGAACACTGAAGCTTTCTTT.

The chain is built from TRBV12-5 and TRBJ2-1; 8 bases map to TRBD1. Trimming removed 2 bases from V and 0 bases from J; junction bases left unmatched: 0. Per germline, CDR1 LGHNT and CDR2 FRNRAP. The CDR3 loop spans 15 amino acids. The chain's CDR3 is CASGLTGGSYNEQFF. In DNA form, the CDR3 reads TGTGCTAGTGGTTTGACAGGGGGCTCCTACAATGAGCAGTTCTTC.

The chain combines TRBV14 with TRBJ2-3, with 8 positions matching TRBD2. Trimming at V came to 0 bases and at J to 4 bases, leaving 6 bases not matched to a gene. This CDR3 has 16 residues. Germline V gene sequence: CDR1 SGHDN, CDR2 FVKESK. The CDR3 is CASSQDLVLAADTQYF. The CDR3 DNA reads TGTGCCAGCAGCCAAGATCTGGTACTAGCGGCAGATACGCAGTATTTT.

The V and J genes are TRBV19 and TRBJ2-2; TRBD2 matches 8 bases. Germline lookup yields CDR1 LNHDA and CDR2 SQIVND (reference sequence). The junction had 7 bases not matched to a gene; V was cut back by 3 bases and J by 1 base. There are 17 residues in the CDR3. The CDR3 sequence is CASSIHLAGLNTGELFF. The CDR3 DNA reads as TGTGCCAGTAGTATCCACTTAGCGGGATTGAACACCGGGGAGCTGTTTTTT.

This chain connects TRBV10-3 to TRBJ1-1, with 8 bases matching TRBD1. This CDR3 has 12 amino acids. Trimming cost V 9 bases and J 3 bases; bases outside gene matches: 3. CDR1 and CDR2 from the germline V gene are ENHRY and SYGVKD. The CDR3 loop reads CAIKDRDTEAFF. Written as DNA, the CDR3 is TGTGCCATTAAGGACAGGGACACTGAAGCTTTCTTT.

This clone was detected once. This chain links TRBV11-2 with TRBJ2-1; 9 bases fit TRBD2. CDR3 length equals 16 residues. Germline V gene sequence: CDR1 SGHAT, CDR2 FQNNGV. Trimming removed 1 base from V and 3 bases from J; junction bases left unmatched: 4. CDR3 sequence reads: CASSLVAAGGYNEQFF. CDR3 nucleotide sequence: TGTGCCAGCAGCTTAGTTGCAGCGGGGGGCTACAATGAGCAGTTCTTC.

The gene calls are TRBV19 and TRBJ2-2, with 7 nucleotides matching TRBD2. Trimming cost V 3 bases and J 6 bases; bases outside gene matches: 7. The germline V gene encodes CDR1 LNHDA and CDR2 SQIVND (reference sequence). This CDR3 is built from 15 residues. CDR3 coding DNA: TGTGCCAGTAGTATTAAGACGGGGGGAGCCGGGGAGCTGTTTTTT. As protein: CASSIKTGGAGELFF.

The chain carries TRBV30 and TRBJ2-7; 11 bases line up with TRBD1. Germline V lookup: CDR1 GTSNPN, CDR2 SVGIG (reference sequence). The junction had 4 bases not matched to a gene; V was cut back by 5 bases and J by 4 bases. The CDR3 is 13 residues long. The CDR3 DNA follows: TGTGCCTGGGGGACAGGGGGGGGTTACGAGCAGTACTTC. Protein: CAWGTGGGYEQYF.

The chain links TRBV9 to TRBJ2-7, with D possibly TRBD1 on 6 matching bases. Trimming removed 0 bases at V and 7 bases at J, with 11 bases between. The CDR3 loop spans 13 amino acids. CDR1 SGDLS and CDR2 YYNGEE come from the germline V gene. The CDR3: CASSVADSLEQYF. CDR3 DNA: TGTGCCAGCAGCGTAGCGGACAGTCTGGAGCAGTACTTC.

The CDR3 coding sequence is TGTGCCAGCAGCTTGGTGGCAGGAGGCTACACCTTC. It specifies CASSLVAGGYTF. The J gene is TRBJ1-2, the V gene TRBV5-4; D remains ambiguous. Trimming cost V 0 bases and J 8 bases, with 8 bases left between them. This CDR3 contains 12 residues. Germline loops: CDR1 SGHNT, CDR2 YYREEE (reference sequence).

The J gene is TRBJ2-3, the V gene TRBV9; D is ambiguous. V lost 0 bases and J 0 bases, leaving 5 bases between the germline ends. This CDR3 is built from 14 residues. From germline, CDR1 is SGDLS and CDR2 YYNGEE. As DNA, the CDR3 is TGTGCCAGCAGCGTAGACTCCAGCACAGATACGCAGTATTTT. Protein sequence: CASSVDSSTDTQYF. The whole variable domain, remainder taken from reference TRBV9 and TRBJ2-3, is DSGVTQTPKHLITATGQRVTLRCSPRSGDLSVYWYQQSLDQGLQFLIQYYNGEERAKGNILERFSAQQFPDLHSELNLSSLELGDSALYFCASSVDSSTDTQYFGPGTRLTVL.

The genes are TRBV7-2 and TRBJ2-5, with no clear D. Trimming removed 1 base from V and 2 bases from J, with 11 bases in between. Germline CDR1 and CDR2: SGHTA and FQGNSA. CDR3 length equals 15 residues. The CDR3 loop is CASSLGPTIQETQYF. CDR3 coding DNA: TGTGCCAGCAGCTTAGGGCCGACAATACAAGAGACCCAGTACTTC.